This TCR beta chain derives from a study of cytomegalovirus exposure and HLA in healthy donors. Study findings and constraints: Researchers catalogued roughly 150 TCR beta chains as cytomegalovirus-associated.

The CDR3 extends over 16 amino acids. Germline CDR1 reads MNHEY; CDR2 reads SMNVEV (reference sequence). The J segment lost 8 bases and the V segment lost 6 bases, leaving 13 bases of the junction unmatched. Primers: 60 Vbeta forward and 13 Jbeta reverse. Sequenced by immunoSEQ multiplex PCR; TCRdb stores in-frame clones only, minus some. The sample lists some 220,000 clones, about three quarters occurring once. Concerning this clone: Antigen: not known.

The sequencing sample was made of PBMCs. The receptor was isolated from a boy aged 5-17 years in good health and CMV-seronegative. This rearrangement joins TRBV27 to TRBJ1-4; 9 bases map to TRBD1. In nucleotides, the CDR3 is TGTGCCAGCAGCAGTCAACAGGGGGCAAGGTTCGAAAAACTGTTTTTT. Protein: CASSSQQGARFEKLFF.